The 25 T cell receptor beta chains reported below all come from one sample, sequenced in a study of T cell responses to AZD1222 COVID-19 vaccine. The protocol was immunoSEQ multiplex PCR, while the TCRdb copy is restricted to in-frame clones and leaves out a portion. Among 150,000 to 200,000 clones listed, roughly nine tenths were seen once. Sequences were derived from peripheral blood, sampled on day 0 of AZD1222 vaccination. The receptor set was obtained from an adult in good health.

The V and J genes are TRBV5-1 and TRBJ1-6; TRBD1 matches at 9 bases. This CDR3 is built from 16 residues. J gave up 8 bases and V 4 bases, and 10 bases lay outside the gene matches. The germline V gene has CDR1 SGHRS and CDR2 YFSETQ. CDR3: CASSRGQGSGDSPLHF. The DNA for the CDR3 is TGCGCCAGCAGCCGGGGACAGGGCTCCGGGGATTCACCCCTCCACTTT.

J is TRBJ1-4 and V is TRBV7-2, with 8 bases matching TRBD1. Looked up from germline, CDR1 is SGHTA and CDR2 is FQGNSA. There are 14 residues in the CDR3. Losses at the gene ends were 5 bases for V and 7 bases for J; bases not matched to a gene: 6. The CDR3 nucleotides read TGTGCCAGCAGCAGCCCGGGACAGGTTGAAAAACTGTTTTTT. Its translation: CASSSPGQVEKLFF. Filled out from reference TRBV7-2 and TRBJ1-4, the complete variable domain reads GAGVSQSPSNKVTEKGKDVELRCDPISGHTALYWYRQSLGQGLEFLIYFQGNSAPDKSGLPSDRFSAERTGGSVSTLTIQRTQQEDSAVYLCASSSPGQVEKLFFGSGTQLSVL.

The rearrangement links TRBV3-1 (or the pseudogene TRBV3-2) to TRBJ2-3, with TRBD2 matching 8 bases. Germline V CDR1 and CDR2: LGHDT, YNNKEL (reference sequence). CDR3 size: 14 residues. V was pared by 8 bases and J by 2 bases, with 6 bases of the junction left unmatched. CDR3 in amino acids: CASGKREITDTQYF. The CDR3 coding sequence is TGTGCCAGCGGAAAGCGGGAGATCACAGATACGCAGTATTTT.

The rearrangement uses TRBV27 and TRBJ1-4; 9 bases align to TRBD1. V was clipped by 7 bases and J by 6 bases; unmatched bases: 6. Germline values: CDR1 MNHEY, CDR2 SMNVEV (reference sequence). The CDR3 consists of 14 residues. The CDR3 DNA reads as TGTGCCAGCACCAGACAGGGGGGCTATGAAAAACTGTTTTTT. Its translation is CASTRQGGYEKLFF. The whole variable domain, filled in from reference TRBV27 and TRBJ1-4, reads EAQVTQNPRYLITVTGKKLTVTCSQNMNHEYMSWYRQDPGLGLRQIYYSMNVEVTDKGDVPEGYKVSRKEKRNFPLILESPSPNQTSLYFCASTRQGGYEKLFFGSGTQLSVL.

In this sample, this clone turned up once. The chain carries TRBV7-2 and TRBJ2-3; TRBD2 matches 15 bases. This CDR3 region has 15 residues. Germline CDR1 reads SGHTA; CDR2 reads FQGNSA. V gave up 6 bases and J gave up 10 bases; unmatched junction bases: 8. Written as DNA, the CDR3 is TGTGCCAGCAGGGGGACTAGCGGGGGGACTACAGCGCAGTATTTT. This encodes CASRGTSGGTTAQYF.

Remarks on this clone: Other nucleotide sequences from this sample produce the same CDR3. This chain uses TRBV6-5 with TRBJ1-1, with D maybe TRBD1 (5 bases). Trimming cost V 7 bases and J 4 bases, with 7 bases left between them. The length of the CDR3 is 11 residues. Germline assignment: CDR1 MNHEY and CDR2 SVGAGI. CDR3 protein: CASTQGTEAFF. In DNA form, the CDR3 reads TGTGCCAGCACCCAGGGCACTGAAGCTTTCTTT.

A single count supports this clone. The chain has TRBV6-5 and TRBJ2-3; D unclear. The CDR3 sequence is 14 residues long. V lost 5 bases to trimming and J lost 2 bases, with 11 bases between them. Germline V gives CDR1 MNHEY, CDR2 SVGAGI. The CDR3: CASSPRRITDTQYF. For the CDR3, the DNA is TGTGCCAGCAGTCCCCGCAGGATCACAGATACGCAGTATTTT.

This chain joins TRBV6-5 and TRBJ1-5; D might be TRBD1 (5 bases). The CDR3 runs 15 residues. The ends were cut back, 8 bases at V and 5 bases at J, with 19 bases in the middle. Germline CDR1 and CDR2: MNHEY and SVGAGI. The CDR3 bases are TGTGCCAGCCAGGAGGGAGGGAGGACATATCAGCCCCAGCATTTT. As protein: CASQEGGRTYQPQHF.

The chain carries TRBV13 and TRBJ2-6, with 9 bases matching TRBD1. The CDR3 is 20 residues long. Germline V CDR1 and CDR2: PRHDT, FYEKMQ (reference sequence). V was pared by 1 base and J by 1 base, with 11 bases of the junction left unmatched. The CDR3 region is CASSLAQGAYRSSGANVLTF. The CDR3 DNA sequence: TGTGCCAGCAGCTTAGCACAGGGGGCCTACCGATCTTCTGGGGCCAACGTCCTGACTTTC.

The chain combines TRBV6-1 with TRBJ1-1, with 8 positions matching TRBD1. With V trimmed by 4 bases and J by 2 bases, 9 bases remained unmatched. This CDR3 has 16 amino acids. Germline CDR1 is MNHNS and CDR2 is SASEGT. As DNA, the CDR3 is TGTGCCAGCAGTGCCGAACCCCAGGGGGCCAACACTGAAGCTTTCTTT. It is translated as CASSAEPQGANTEAFF.

The chain recombines TRBV5-1 with TRBJ1-1; no definite D call. The CDR3 has 14 residues. Trimming left V 4 bases short and J 1 base short, with 11 bases between. In germline, CDR1 is SGHRS, CDR2 YFSETQ. The CDR3: CASSPNPGNTEAFF. As DNA, the CDR3 is TGCGCCAGCAGCCCCAACCCAGGGAACACTGAAGCTTTCTTT.

The rearrangement joins TRBV11-3 to TRBJ2-7, with 7 bases lining up with TRBD1. The germline CDR1 and CDR2 sequences are SGHNT and YENEEA. This CDR3 is built from 13 residues. Here the CDR3 reads CFVRQGQSYEQYF. The CDR3 DNA follows: TGTTTTGTAAGACAGGGCCAGTCCTACGAGCAGTACTTC.

This clone is a singleton in its sample. V gene TRBV20-1 combines with J gene TRBJ1-2, with D unclear. Germline CDR1 DFQATT, CDR2 SNEGSKA (reference sequence). The CDR3 sequence is 12 residues long. The V and J ends lost 3 bases and 1 base respectively, with 6 bases between them. CDR3 coding DNA: TGCAGTGCTAGTATGCGTAACTATGGCTACACCTTC. This sequence encodes CSASMRNYGYTF.

The chain recombines TRBV19 with TRBJ2-7; D perhaps matches TRBD2 (6 bases). Germline CDR1 and CDR2: LNHDA and SQIVND (reference sequence). This CDR3 region has 13 residues. Trimming removed 4 bases from V and 2 bases from J, with 9 bases in between. The CDR3 sequence is CASSSGVTYEQYF. CDR3 DNA sequence: TGTGCCAGTAGTAGCGGGGTCACCTACGAGCAGTACTTC.

The chain has TRBV7-3 and TRBJ2-1; D may be TRBD2 (6 bases). Germline V gene lookup returns CDR1 SGHTA and CDR2 FQGTGA. The CDR3 runs to 15 residues. Trimming removed 4 bases at V and 8 bases at J, with 18 bases between. CDR3 region: CASSSLRGSRDEQFF. For the CDR3, the DNA is TGTGCCAGCAGCTCGCTTCGGGGGTCGCGGGATGAGCAGTTCTTC.

This clone was seen just once. The rearrangement uses TRBV6-2 or TRBV6-3 and TRBJ2-5; D tentatively fits TRBD1 or TRBD2 (5 bases each). The CDR3 runs 16 residues. Trimming shortened V by 5 bases and J by 1 base, and 17 bases separated the two germline ends. CDR1 is MNHEY and CDR2 is SVGEGT in the germline V gene. CDR3 loop: CASSNRERGPQETQYF. The CDR3 bases are TGTGCCAGCAGTAACCGGGAAAGGGGCCCCCAAGAGACCCAGTACTTC.

The count of this clone is one. The rearrangement links TRBV28 to TRBJ2-7; TRBD1 agrees at 8 bases. There are 14 residues in the CDR3. The germline V gene has CDR1 MDHEN and CDR2 SYDVKM. Unmatched junction bases numbered 8, after V lost 3 bases and J lost 7 bases. CDR3 protein: CASSFQIQGGEQYF. In nucleotides, the CDR3 is TGTGCCAGCAGTTTCCAAATACAGGGGGGTGAGCAGTACTTC.

This rearrangement joins TRBV3-1 (or the pseudogene TRBV3-2) to TRBJ2-5; a possible D gene is TRBD1 (6 bases). Germline loops: CDR1 LGHDT, CDR2 YNNKEL (reference sequence). CDR3 length equals 15 residues. Trimming pared 3 bases from V and 2 bases from J, leaving 13 bases between. The CDR3 spells CASSHLQGLQETQYF. The DNA of the CDR3 is TGTGCCAGCAGCCATTTACAGGGTCTACAAGAGACCCAGTACTTC.

The chain links TRBV27 to TRBJ1-4, with D unresolved. The CDR3 is made up of 16 amino acids. The V gene's germline CDR1 is MNHEY and CDR2 SMNVEV (reference sequence). V shed 4 bases and J shed 0 bases, with 12 bases lying between them. CDR3 in amino acids: CASSSSQGTTNEKLFF. CDR3 sequence (DNA): TGTGCCAGCAGTTCTTCCCAAGGTACAACTAATGAAAAACTGTTTTTT.

This rearrangement joins TRBV19 to TRBJ2-7; D is possibly TRBD1 (6 bases). V lost 1 base, J lost 0 bases, and 10 bases lay in between. CDR3 length: 15 amino acids. The germline CDR1 and CDR2 sequences are LNHDA and SQIVND (reference sequence). CDR3 nucleotides: TGTGCCAGTAGTATAGCCGCGGACAGCTCCTACGAGCAGTACTTC. This encodes CASSIAADSSYEQYF.

The CDR3 DNA follows: TGTGCCAGCAGCCCGACAGGTGAAGCTTTCTTT. This translates into CASSPTGEAFF. This chain uses TRBV9 with TRBJ1-1, with D perhaps TRBD1 (6 bases). Germline V gene lookup returns CDR1 SGDLS and CDR2 YYNGEE. The CDR3 extends over 11 amino acids. V was shortened by 4 bases and J by 7 bases, with 8 bases between the two germline ends.

V and J are TRBV30 and TRBJ1-1; D unclear. The CDR3 is 14 amino acids. Germline V gene sequence: CDR1 GTSNPN, CDR2 SVGIG (reference sequence). Trimming pared 4 bases from V and 7 bases from J, leaving 19 bases between. The CDR3 DNA reads TGTGCCTGGAATCGACCCCGGAGGAGTTTTGAAGCTTTCTTT. It codes for CAWNRPRRSFEAFF. The full variable domain, with the rest looked up from reference TRBV30 and TRBJ1-1, is SQTIHQWPATLVQPVGSPLSLECTVEGTSNPNLYWYRQAAGRGLQLLFYSVGIGQISSEVPQNLSASRPQDRQFILSSKKLLLSDSGFYLCAWNRPRRSFEAFFGQGTRLTVV.

The chain has TRBV14 and TRBJ2-5, with TRBD2 matching 10 bases. The CDR3 runs to 14 residues. CDR1 SGHDN and CDR2 FVKESK come from the germline V gene. Trimming removed 6 bases from V and 5 bases from J; junction bases left unmatched: 6. CDR3 nucleotide sequence: TGTGCCAGCAGTCGCCTAGCGGGGGTTGAGACCCAGTACTTC. This gives the protein CASSRLAGVETQYF.

The V gene is TRBV7-6, the J gene TRBJ1-6; 7 bases match TRBD1. Germline CDR1 reads SGHVS; CDR2 reads FNYEAQ. V trimming: 10 bases; J trimming: 5 bases; junction bases outside the gene matches: 8. The CDR3 contains 14 residues. The CDR3 bases are TGTGCCAAACCGCCGGGACAGAATAATTCACCCCTCCACTTT. Translation: CAKPPGQNNSPLHF.

This chain links TRBV7-2 with TRBJ2-2, with TRBD2 matching over 9 bases. J lost 8 bases, V lost 5 bases, and 18 bases had no gene match. The V gene's germline CDR1 is SGHTA and CDR2 FQGNSA. CDR3 length: 18 amino acids. The CDR3 coding sequence is TGTGCCAGCAGCCTGGACAGAATTAGCGGGGGCCGGAGAGGGGAGCTGTTTTTT. It codes for CASSLDRISGGRRGELFF.